This T cell receptor (beta chain) was found in a study of cytomegalovirus exposure and HLA in healthy donors. Study-level points and caveats: Certain sequence variants were highly shared and formed a cluster, and this cluster was likely a sequencing artifact. HLA restriction was apparent for most CMV-associated TCR beta chains in a later analysis. One variant, a missense change in DCLRE1C, was linked in a later analysis to TCR beta V- and J-gene trimming.

Details on this clone: Its antigen is undetermined.

This CDR3 comprises 16 residues. With 1 base removed from V and 3 bases from J, the gap between germline ends came to 16 bases. The germline V gene encodes CDR1 SGHVS and CDR2 FNYEAQ. This PCR relied on a set of 60 Vbeta primers and 13 Jbeta primers. Authors' analysis steps: Later analysis identified 88 million or so unique TCR beta chains, 8.5 million to 13 million shared. The method was immunoSEQ multiplex PCR; TCRdb's version includes in-frame clones alone and lacks a portion of them. That table supplies the V and J calls and clone size; D and trimming were determined from the DNA. The sample lists around 200,000 clones; 79% were seen once.

The source material was PBMCs. The TCR was taken from a woman aged 25 to 39 in good health and CMV-seropositive. The chain joins TRBV7-6 to TRBJ2-7; D remains ambiguous. CDR3 amino acids: CASSLGSERKLYEQYF. CDR3 bases: TGTGCCAGCAGCTTAGGGAGCGAGAGGAAACTCTACGAGCAGTACTTC. The variable domain in full, completed from reference TRBV7-6 and TRBJ2-7, reads GAGVSQSPRYKVTKRGQDVALRCDPISGHVSLYWYRQALGQGPEFLTYFNYEAQQDKSGLPNDRFSAERPEGSISTLTIQRTEQRDSAMYRCASSLGSERKLYEQYFGPGTRLTVT.